This T cell receptor (beta chain) was found in a study of blood T cell repertoires in COVID-19 (dated by TCRdb to the early 2020s). About the study as a whole: Collaborator samples came from the United States, Italy and Spain and covered acute and convalescent phases of COVID-19. The material from the prospective study consisted of cDNA or gDNA derived from T cells, B-cell-depleted T cells, or PBMCs. Subjects who had been exposed to COVID-19, were actively infected with it, or had recovered from it provided the deeply sampled blood TCRbeta repertoires that made up the dataset. The repertoires were released in a freely available public database meant as a resource for research on the immune response to SARS-CoV-2. The samples were drawn from the first 160 participants of the ongoing ImmuneRACE study and from some 1,300 subjects provided by 6 global collaborators. Sample metadata almost always included a de-identified subject ID, COVID-19 status, age in years and sex. Where HLA class I and class II types were available, the types were taken from metadata supplied by the sample provider, not from assay-based typing.

Of note for this clone: Its antigen target is currently unknown. Nothing much larger sits one base from this clone, and base qualities are not available.

The CDR3 goes from the cysteine to the phenylalanine over 14 residues. Only the CDR3 part of the read is kept: 42 bases, read in frame from the first base. The junction carries 16 bases between V and J, which are trimmed by 8 bases and 6 bases respectively. CDR1 is given as SGHDN and CDR2 as FVKESK, both from the germline V gene. Participants in the prospective study were aged roughly 18 to 89 years, lived in under 30 United States geographic areas, and enrolled through a virtual design. In the prospective study, cohorts were assigned on the basis of participant-reported clinical history obtained from a screening survey and a study questionnaire. Mobile phlebotomists in the prospective study collected whole blood, serum and a nasopharyngeal or oropharyngeal swab from every participant. Additional blood draws and questionnaires over an approximately 2-month period could optionally be provided by prospective study participants. Prospective study blood samples were shipped either frozen or at room temperature before DNA extraction.

The immunoSEQ Assay, a bias-controlled multiplex PCR, was used to amplify TCRbeta CDR3 regions from genomic DNA. The authors' analysis ran thus. The number of nucleated cells in each sample was estimated from the amplification of reference gene primers within the assay. To quantify the absolute abundance of each unique TCRbeta CDR3 rearrangement, sequence reads were collapsed and filtered. For each sample, productive Simpson clonality was calculated as the square root of Simpson's diversity index over productive rearrangements. Sourced from immuneACCESS, this table was stored by TCRdb with only in-frame sequences that have V and J called. A share of the clones is absent; for the studies checked, an unresolved V gene accounts for under half, and the remainder has no known explanation. The DNA gave D and trimming, while V, J and clone size come from that table. The sample records hundreds of thousands of clones, about 82% of which are singletons. Jointly, the top ten make up around 10% of the sample.

The full study reports these points: The quantity of clinical and demographic metadata differed by source and by participant and was supplied without curation.

This receptor was taken from a woman in her forties or fifties with acute COVID-19. This sequence uses TRBV14 and TRBJ2-2, and the D gene may be TRBD1, 6 bases matching. The sequencing sample was made of PBMCs or T cells enriched from blood (not recorded which). In nucleotide form, the sequence is TGTGCCAGCCGCAGGGGCCACCAGTCCGGGGAGCTGTTTTTT. The resulting protein is CASRRGHQSGELFF.